This T cell receptor beta chain was captured in a study of blood T cell repertoires in COVID-19 (dated by TCRdb to the early 2020s). Study-level background: Collaborator samples came from the United States, Italy and Spain and covered acute and convalescent phases of COVID-19. Samples were obtained from the ongoing ImmuneRACE study (first 160 participants) and from about 1,300 subjects provided by 6 global collaborators. The sample metadata nearly always contained a de-identified subject ID, COVID-19 status, age in years and sex. The repertoires were released in a freely available public database meant as a resource for research on the immune response to SARS-CoV-2. HLA class I and class II types, where available, came from metadata supplied by the sample provider rather than from assay-based typing. The material from the prospective study consisted of cDNA or gDNA derived from T cells, B-cell-depleted T cells, or PBMCs. The dataset comprised deeply sampled blood TCRbeta repertoires from subjects exposed to, actively infected with, or recovered from COVID-19. General findings and caveats noted by the study authors: The amount of clinical and demographic metadata varied by source and participant and was provided uncurated.

With regard to this clone: The antigen it binds to is not known. No per-base quality is available; no much larger clone lies one base away.

A second Seattle source provided samples from volunteer blood donors who had recovered from COVID-19. Collaborating institutions collected whole blood in K2EDTA tubes following their own protocols. For TCRbeta analysis, collaborators shipped samples as frozen whole blood, isolated PBMCs, or DNA extracted from either of those sample types. The immunoSEQ Assay, a bias-controlled multiplex PCR, was used to amplify TCRbeta CDR3 regions from genomic DNA. The authors' pipeline ran thus. The number of nucleated cells in each sample was estimated from the amplification of reference gene primers within the assay. To quantify the absolute abundance of each unique TCRbeta CDR3 rearrangement, sequence reads were collapsed and filtered. Productive Simpson clonality was computed per sample as the square root of Simpson's diversity index over productive rearrangements. TCRdb obtained this table from immuneACCESS and retained in-frame rearrangements with V and J assigned. These tables miss some clones; where compared with another copy, unresolved V genes account for less than half of the shortfall, and the remainder is unexplained. The D gene and trimming were derived from the DNA, and the V and J assignments and clone size from that table. The sample records a few hundred thousand clones, 65% to 90% of which are singletons. In total, the top ten clones hold about 1.5% of the sample.

V loses 3 bases, J loses 11 bases, and the germline ends lie 16 bases apart. According to the germline V gene (reference sequence), CDR1 reads GTSNPN and CDR2 reads SVGIG. The CDR3 has 12 amino acids, counting the end cysteine and phenylalanine. The sequence is cut down to CDR3 DNA, 36 bases in frame from base 1. The sequence joins TRBV30 to TRBJ1-1; D gene: possibly TRBD1, on 5 matching bases. Sequenced: peripheral blood. The sequence came from a woman between 35 and 50 years old who had recovered from COVID-19. This receptor carries the CDR3 CAWRGGASGAFF. The DNA sequence is given as TGTGCCTGGAGGGGAGGGGCCTCAGGGGCTTTCTTT. Reference TRBV30 and TRBJ1-1 proteins supply the regions before and after the CDR3; the full variable domain is: SQTIHQWPATLVQPVGSPLSLECTVEGTSNPNLYWYRQAAGRGLQLLFYSVGIGQISSEVPQNLSASRPQDRQFILSSKKLLLSDSGFYLCAWRGGASGAFFGQGTRLTVV.